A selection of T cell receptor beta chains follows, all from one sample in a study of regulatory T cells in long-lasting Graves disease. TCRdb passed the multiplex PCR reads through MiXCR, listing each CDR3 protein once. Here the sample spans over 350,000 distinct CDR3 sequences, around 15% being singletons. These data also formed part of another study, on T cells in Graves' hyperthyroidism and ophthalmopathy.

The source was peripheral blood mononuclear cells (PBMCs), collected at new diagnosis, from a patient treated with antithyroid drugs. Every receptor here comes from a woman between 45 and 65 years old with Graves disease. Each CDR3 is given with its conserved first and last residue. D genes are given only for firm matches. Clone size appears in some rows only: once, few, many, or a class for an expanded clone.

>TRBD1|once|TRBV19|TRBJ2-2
CASSKDRGDTGELFF
TGTGCCAGTAGTAAGGACAGGGGCGACACCGGGGAGCTGTTTTTT
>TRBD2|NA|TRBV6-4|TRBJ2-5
CASSDPKLAGEETQYF
TGTGCCAGCAGTGACCCAAAACTAGCGGGAGAAGAGACCCAGTACTTC
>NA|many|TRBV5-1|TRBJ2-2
CASRTQPGSELFF
TGCGCCAGCAGGACGCAGCCTGGCTCGGAGCTGTTTTTT
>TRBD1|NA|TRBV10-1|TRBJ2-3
CASRGDRATDTQYF
TGCGCCAGCAGGGGTGACAGGGCCACAGATACGCAGTATTTT
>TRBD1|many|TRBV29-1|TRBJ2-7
CSVARTGPGEQYF
TGCAGCGTTGCCAGGACAGGGCCCGGCGAGCAGTACTTC
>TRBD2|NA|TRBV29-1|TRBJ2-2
CSVGGSSAGELFF
TGCAGCGTTGGCGGGAGCTCGGCCGGGGAGCTGTTTTTT
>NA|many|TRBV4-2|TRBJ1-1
CASSQDAGANTEAFF
TGTGCCAGCAGCCAAGATGCGGGGGCGAACACTGAAGCTTTCTTT
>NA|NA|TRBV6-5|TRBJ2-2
CASSYVGVREHRELFF
TGTGCCAGCAGTTACGTGGGAGTAAGAGAACACCGGGAGCTGTTTTTT
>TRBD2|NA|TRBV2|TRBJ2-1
CASTLAGPSYNEQFF
TGTGCCAGCACCTTAGCGGGGCCCTCCTACAATGAGCAGTTCTTC
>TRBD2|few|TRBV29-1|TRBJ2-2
CSAGRLAGNTGELFF
TGCAGCGCAGGCAGGCTAGCGGGCAACACCGGGGAGCTGTTTTTT
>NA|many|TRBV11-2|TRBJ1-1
CASRPITRAGAGATEAFF
TGTGCCAGCAGACCGATAACCCGGGCCGGGGCAGGGGCAACTGAAGCTTTCTTT
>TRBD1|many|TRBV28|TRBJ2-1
CASRGRDRGLDEQFF
TGTGCCAGCAGGGGGAGGGACAGGGGGCTGGATGAGCAGTTCTTC
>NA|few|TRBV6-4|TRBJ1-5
CASSVLSGQPQHF
TGTGCCAGCAGTGTGCTAAGCGGTCAGCCCCAGCATTTT
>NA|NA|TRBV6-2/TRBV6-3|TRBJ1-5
CASSYGDRSSQPQHF
TGTGCCAGCAGTTACGGCGACAGAAGTTCTCAGCCCCAGCATTTT
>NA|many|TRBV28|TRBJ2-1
CASSTSGPNEQFF
TGTGCCAGCAGCACCAGCGGCCCCAATGAGCAGTTCTTC
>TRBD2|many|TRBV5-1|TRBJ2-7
CASRRREGYEQYF
TGCGCCAGCAGAAGACGGGAGGGCTACGAGCAGTACTTC
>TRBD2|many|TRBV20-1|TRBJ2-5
CSARVPAGIQETQYF
TGCAGTGCTAGAGTTCCAGCGGGGATACAAGAGACCCAGTACTTC
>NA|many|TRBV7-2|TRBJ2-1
CASRAQGLAANEQFF
TGTGCCAGCAGGGCACAGGGCTTGGCGGCGAATGAGCAGTTCTTC
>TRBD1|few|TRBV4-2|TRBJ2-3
CASSPRQGNTDTQYF
TGTGCCAGCAGCCCACGACAGGGGAACACAGATACGCAGTATTTT
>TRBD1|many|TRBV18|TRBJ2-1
CASSPRGQSYNEQFF
TGTGCCAGCTCACCACGGGGACAGTCCTACAATGAGCAGTTCTTC